A single sample gave rise to the 9 T cell receptor beta chains below, sequenced in a study of tumor-infiltrating lymphocytes in localized non-small cell lung cancer. Generated by immunoSEQ multiplex PCR, the TCRdb table keeps only in-frame clones and is missing some. The data show 10,000 to 15,000 clones, with 60% to 70% seen just once and 7% to 8.5% held by the top ten. Material: lung tumor tissue. Receptors were obtained from a human donor with non-small cell lung cancer.

The V gene is TRBV7-6, the J gene TRBJ2-7; the D gene is possibly TRBD2 (5 bases). Trimming removed 3 bases at V and 6 bases at J, with 12 bases between. CDR1 and CDR2 (germline): SGHVS, FNYEAQ. The CDR3 totals 13 residues. The CDR3 sequence is CASSFGVGSEQYF. The CDR3 DNA sequence: TGTGCCAGCAGCTTTGGCGTTGGGAGCGAGCAGTACTTC.

The chain is built from TRBV4-1 and TRBJ2-2; D could derive from TRBD1 or TRBD2 (5 bases each). Germline V gene data show CDR1 as MGHRA and CDR2 as YSYEKL. This CDR3 spans 14 amino acids. With 4 bases removed from V and 2 bases from J, the gap between germline ends came to 8 bases. CDR3 protein: CASSLGPNTGELFF. CDR3 DNA: TGCGCCAGCAGCCTGGGACCAAACACCGGGGAGCTGTTTTTT.

By sample share, this clone is medium-sized. In DNA form, the CDR3 reads TGCAGCGTTGAGGAGGGACAGGGAGCTAACTATGGCTACACCTTC. Translating gives CSVEEGQGANYGYTF. The chain has TRBV29-1 and TRBJ1-2; 9 positions match TRBD1. Germline trimming cut 3 bases from V and 0 bases from J; bases unmatched to any gene: 5. From germline, CDR1 is SQVTM and CDR2 ANQGSEA. This CDR3 spans 15 amino acids.

This clone is medium-sized in the sample. The chain couples TRBV15 to TRBJ2-1; D possibly corresponds to TRBD2 (5 bases). Trimming stripped 0 bases from V and 4 bases from J, with 16 bases between. The germline V gene encodes CDR1 LNHNV and CDR2 YYDKDF (reference sequence). The CDR3 runs to 17 residues. The DNA for the CDR3 is TGTGCCACCAGCAGAGATCTGTTCAGCGGACCATACAATGAGCAGTTCTTC. Translation gives CATSRDLFSGPYNEQFF.

The chain carries TRBV13 and TRBJ2-7, with a weak D call TRBD2 (6 bases). The CDR3 is 14 residues long. Germline CDR1 and CDR2: PRHDT and FYEKMQ (reference sequence). The V and J ends lost 5 bases and 4 bases respectively, with 15 bases between them. CDR3 in DNA: TGTGCCAGCAGCACGGGACTCCGTGGGTACGAGCAGTACTTC. Amino acids: CASSTGLRGYEQYF.

The V and J genes are TRBV5-1 and TRBJ2-3; possible D gene TRBD1, 5 bases. V dropped 4 bases and J dropped 2 bases, with 17 bases sitting between them. CDR3 length: 16 residues. CDR1 is SGHRS, CDR2 YFSETQ, per germline. CDR3 DNA sequence: TGCGCCAGCAGCATTGTTCGGGCAGGGTACACAGATACGCAGTATTTT. Translation gives CASSIVRAGYTDTQYF.

The V gene is TRBV5-6, the J gene TRBJ2-7; the match to TRBD1 covers 8 bases. The CDR3 length is 14 residues. The junction had 6 bases not matched to a gene; V was cut back by 5 bases and J by 2 bases. Germline V lookup: CDR1 SGHDT, CDR2 YYEEEE. CDR3 bases: TGTGCCAGCAGAGGGACAGGAGGACCCTACGAGCAGTACTTC. Protein product: CASRGTGGPYEQYF. Full variable domain (outside the CDR3, taken from reference TRBV5-6 and TRBJ2-7): DAGVTQSPTHLIKTRGQQVTLRCSPKSGHDTVSWYQQALGQGPQFIFQYYEEEERQRGNFPDRFSGHQFPNYSSELNVNALLLGDSALYLCASRGTGGPYEQYFGPGTRLTVT.

CDR3 nucleotide sequence: TGTGCCAGCAGCTTAAGGGGGACGGTGGGCCAAGAGACCCAGTACTTC. This gives the protein CASSLRGTVGQETQYF. The chain couples TRBV7-9 to TRBJ2-5, with D tentatively TRBD1 (6 bases). CDR3 length equals 16 residues. The V gene lost 2 bases and the J gene lost 1 base, with 14 bases spanning the gap. In germline, CDR1 is SEHNR, CDR2 FQNEAQ (reference sequence).

The rearrangement links TRBV19 to TRBJ2-3; D unclear. Germline loops: CDR1 LNHDA, CDR2 SQIVND (reference sequence). The V and J ends lost 7 bases and 2 bases respectively, with 13 bases between them. This CDR3 is built from 14 residues. The CDR3 DNA sequence: TGTGCCAGTAACCGAGGCACCAACACAGATACGCAGTATTTT. This sequence encodes CASNRGTNTDTQYF.